Below are 28 T cell receptor beta chains sequenced from a single sample in a study of cytotoxic CD8 clonotypes in ibrutinib-treated CLL. Only in-frame clones appear in the TCRdb table, and some are missing; sequencing was by immunoSEQ multiplex PCR. The sample consists of 40,000 to 60,000 clones, roughly 57% of them appearing once. The specimen was PBMCs, collected after 12 months of ibrutinib treatment. Receptor source: a human donor with chronic lymphocytic leukemia.

The rearrangement uses TRBV4-1 and TRBJ2-1; tentative D call: TRBD1 (7 bases). Trimming removed 2 bases from V and 0 bases from J, with 14 bases in between. This CDR3 region has 17 residues. CDR1 is MGHRA, CDR2 YSYEKL, per germline. The CDR3 sequence is CASSQYGGGSSYNEQFF. Here the CDR3 DNA reads TGCGCCAGCAGCCAATATGGAGGGGGCAGCTCCTACAATGAGCAGTTCTTC.

The chain carries TRBV7-9 and TRBJ2-3; 10 bases map to TRBD2. Germline V gene lookup returns CDR1 SEHNR and CDR2 FQNEAQ (reference sequence). This CDR3 has 14 residues. V lost 5 bases, J lost 3 bases, and 2 bases stayed unmatched. The CDR3 spells CASSDSGRTDTQYF. CDR3 nucleotide sequence: TGTGCCAGCAGCGATAGCGGGAGGACAGATACGCAGTATTTT.

This clone was counted once. The J gene is TRBJ2-2, the V gene TRBV6-4, with TRBD2 matching over 9 bases. CDR3 size: 15 residues. Per germline, CDR1 MRHNA and CDR2 SNTAGT. Trimming at V came to 8 bases and at J to 2 bases, leaving 6 bases not matched to a gene. The DNA of the CDR3 is TGTGCCAGCTCGATAGCGGGAGACAACACCGGGGAGCTGTTTTTT. It translates to CASSIAGDNTGELFF.

The chain links TRBV30 to TRBJ2-7; D unclear. CDR3 size: 10 residues. Germline V gene sequence: CDR1 GTSNPN, CDR2 SVGIG (reference sequence). Trimming took 1 base from V and 6 from J, leaving 4 bases between them. In nucleotides, the CDR3 is TGTGCCTGGAGTGATATCGAGCAGTACTTC. Translation gives CAWSDIEQYF.

CDR3 DNA: TGTGCCAGCAGCACAGGGGGCGGTACTGAAGCTTTCTTT. Its protein product is CASSTGGGTEAFF. This sequence joins TRBV25-1 and TRBJ1-1, with 9 bases matching TRBD1. J was trimmed by 5 bases and V by 6 bases; bases with no gene match: 4. Germline CDR1 is MGHDK and CDR2 is SYGVNS. CDR3 length: 13 residues.

There are a few counts of this clone. The chain carries TRBV27 and TRBJ2-7; 7 bases map to TRBD2. The CDR3 length is 16 residues. V shed 7 bases, J shed 7 bases, and the junction held 19 bases outside the gene matches. Looked up from germline, CDR1 is MNHEY and CDR2 is SMNVEV (reference sequence). CDR3 residues: CASKVLTGAGAREQYF. CDR3 DNA sequence: TGTGCCAGCAAAGTCCTAACCGGGGCGGGAGCTAGAGAGCAGTACTTC.

The rearrangement uses TRBV15 and TRBJ1-4; no reliable D call. The germline V gene has CDR1 LNHNV and CDR2 YYDKDF (reference sequence). CDR3 size: 14 residues. V lost 1 base and J lost 6, with 9 bases in between. The CDR3 protein is CATSRGTRDEKLFF. In DNA form, the CDR3 reads TGTGCCACCAGCAGAGGAACGAGGGATGAAAAACTGTTTTTT.

This clone has more than one count but fewer than ten. The chain employs TRBV7-2 and TRBJ1-5; D might be TRBD1 (6 bases). This CDR3 has 14 residues. CDR1 and CDR2 from the germline V gene are SGHTA and FQGNSA. The V gene lost 5 bases and the J gene lost 4 bases, with 12 bases spanning the gap. CDR3 sequence (DNA): TGTGCCAGCAGCGTTACAGGGTCTAATCAGCCCCAGCATTTT. Translated: CASSVTGSNQPQHF.

V is TRBV5-1 and J is TRBJ2-3, with 10 bases matching TRBD2. V lost 0 bases to trimming and J lost 3 bases; unmatched junction nucleotides: 7. This CDR3 spans 17 amino acids. Germline V gene data show CDR1 as SGHRS and CDR2 as YFSETQ. The CDR3 region is CASSLALAGAGTDTQYF. In DNA, the CDR3 is TGCGCCAGCAGCTTGGCCCTAGCGGGAGCTGGAACAGATACGCAGTATTTT.

This clone was found many times. J is TRBJ1-1 and V is TRBV9; no reliable D call. V was cut by 1 base and J by 6 bases, with 16 bases left in between. Germline CDR1 and CDR2: SGDLS and YYNGEE. The CDR3 has 15 amino acids. CDR3 residues: CASSVSPGLVAEAFF. CDR3 nucleotide sequence: TGTGCCAGCAGCGTAAGTCCGGGATTGGTCGCTGAAGCTTTCTTT.

The chain joins TRBV9 to TRBJ2-1; TRBD2 matches 12 bases. V gave up 4 bases and J gave up 4 bases; unmatched junction bases: 6. The V gene's germline CDR1 is SGDLS and CDR2 YYNGEE. CDR3 length: 16 residues. The CDR3 region has the DNA TGTGCCAGCAGCATCCTAGCGGGAGGGCCTTACAATGAGCAGTTCTTC. Its translation is CASSILAGGPYNEQFF.

The rearrangement joins TRBV6-1 to TRBJ2-1; no clear D. The CDR3 has 13 residues. Trimming shortened V by 6 bases and J by 9 bases, and 15 bases separated the two germline ends. Germline values: CDR1 MNHNS, CDR2 SASEGT. This chain's CDR3 is CASSSTTRAEQFF. CDR3 bases: TGTGCCAGCAGCTCCACGACCCGGGCTGAGCAGTTCTTC.

In its sample, this clone was seen a few times. CDR3 in amino acids: CASSVDRGLTDTQYF. The CDR3 DNA is TGTGCCAGCAGCGTAGATCGGGGCTTGACAGATACGCAGTATTTT. The gene calls are TRBV9 and TRBJ2-3, with D perhaps being TRBD1 or TRBD2 (5 bases each). V lost 0 bases to trimming and J lost 3 bases, with 11 bases between them. Germline V CDR1 and CDR2: SGDLS, YYNGEE. The CDR3 contains 15 residues. Complete variable domain (other parts from reference TRBV9 and TRBJ2-3): DSGVTQTPKHLITATGQRVTLRCSPRSGDLSVYWYQQSLDQGLQFLIQYYNGEERAKGNILERFSAQQFPDLHSELNLSSLELGDSALYFCASSVDRGLTDTQYFGPGTRLTVL.

V usage is TRBV7-9 and J usage is TRBJ1-3, with no clear D. The CDR3 extends over 16 amino acids. The germline CDR1 and CDR2 sequences are SEHNR and FQNEAQ (reference sequence). V was trimmed by 1 base and J by 0 bases, leaving 10 bases between them. CDR3: CASSLGASSSGNTIYF. In nucleotides, the CDR3 is TGTGCCAGCAGCTTAGGTGCCTCTTCCTCTGGAAACACCATATATTTT.

This clone was seen more than once but under ten times. V usage is TRBV30 and J usage is TRBJ2-3, with D possibly TRBD1 on 6 matching bases. Trimming pared 8 bases from V and 6 bases from J, leaving 18 bases between. Germline V CDR1 and CDR2: GTSNPN, SVGIG (reference sequence). The length of the CDR3 is 13 residues. CDR3 amino acids: CARGAGVVDTQYF. CDR3 nucleotide sequence: TGTGCCCGTGGGGCAGGGGTGGTCGATACGCAGTATTTT.

The chain uses TRBV19 and TRBJ2-1, with D possibly TRBD1 on 6 matching bases. Looked up from germline, CDR1 is LNHDA and CDR2 is SQIVND (reference sequence). V lost 9 bases and J lost 8, with 20 bases in between. This CDR3 comprises 14 residues. CDR3 region: CASNTYRDSDEQFF. CDR3 in DNA: TGTGCCAGCAATACCTACAGGGATAGCGATGAGCAGTTCTTC. The full variable domain, rest sourced from reference TRBV19 and TRBJ2-1, is DGGITQSPKYLFRKEGQNVTLSCEQNLNHDAMYWYRQDPGQGLRLIYYSQIVNDFQKGDIAEGYSVSREKKESFPLTVTSAQKNPTAFYLCASNTYRDSDEQFFGPGTRLTVL.

The chain employs TRBV20-1 and TRBJ2-1, with D unresolved. Trimming shortened V by 5 bases and J by 5 bases, and 7 bases separated the two germline ends. Germline CDR1 is DFQATT and CDR2 is SNEGSKA (reference sequence). There are 11 residues in the CDR3. CDR3 nucleotide sequence: TGCAGTGCTCGAGTTAACAATGAGCAGTTCTTC. Protein sequence: CSARVNNEQFF.

This clone was seen a handful of times. The J gene is TRBJ2-1, the V gene TRBV7-2; no reliable D call. V lost 3 bases, J lost 6 bases, and 9 bases lay in between. The CDR3 is 13 amino acids. Looked up from germline, CDR1 is SGHTA and CDR2 is FQGNSA. In DNA, the CDR3 is TGTGCCAGCAGCTTCCGGAGAATCAATGAGCAGTTCTTC. It specifies CASSFRRINEQFF.

This clone has only one observation. CDR3 sequence (DNA): TGTGCCAGCAGTTTATGGGGTGGTGGGGCCAACGTCCTGACTTTC. Translation gives CASSLWGGGANVLTF. The rearrangement joins TRBV28 to TRBJ2-6; D is undetermined. V gave up 0 bases and J gave up 3 bases, with 6 bases separating them. This CDR3 contains 15 residues. The germline CDR1 and CDR2 sequences are MDHEN and SYDVKM.

The chain combines TRBV27 with TRBJ2-7; 10 positions agree with TRBD2. Germline-derived CDR1 and CDR2 are MNHEY and SMNVEV (reference sequence). The V and J ends lost 3 bases and 3 bases, in that order; junction bases with no gene match: 5. This CDR3 is built from 15 residues. CDR3 DNA sequence: TGTGCCAGCAGTTTGGGGACTAGCGCCCTCTACGAGCAGTACTTC. This codes for CASSLGTSALYEQYF.

The chain joins TRBV2 to TRBJ2-7, with D perhaps matching TRBD2 (5 bases). The CDR3 is made up of 14 amino acids. Germline-derived CDR1 and CDR2 are SNHLY and FYNNEI. V lost 5 bases, J lost 3 bases, and 14 bases lay in between. The CDR3 nucleotides read TGTGCCAGCAGTCTAGGACTGAACAACTACGAGCAGTACTTC. Encoded protein: CASSLGLNNYEQYF.

The rearrangement links TRBV7-2 to TRBJ1-3, with 7 bases that match TRBD1. The CDR3 sequence is 15 residues long. J lost 0 bases, V lost 5 bases, and 4 bases had no gene match. The germline V gene encodes CDR1 SGHTA and CDR2 FQGNSA. CDR3 residues: CASSSRTGSGNTIYF. CDR3 DNA sequence: TGTGCCAGCAGCAGCAGGACAGGCTCTGGAAACACCATATATTTT.

J is TRBJ1-1 and V is TRBV6-5; no definite D call. The CDR3 is 14 residues long. Germline V gene lookup returns CDR1 MNHEY and CDR2 SVGAGI. V dropped 0 bases and J dropped 6 bases, with 11 bases sitting between them. This chain's CDR3 is CASSYSHSQPEAFF. The CDR3 nucleotides read TGTGCCAGCAGTTACTCTCACTCACAACCTGAAGCTTTCTTT.

V gene TRBV19 combines with J gene TRBJ1-5; D ambiguous. Trimming took off 6 bases at V and 2 bases at J, with 8 bases between the two ends. CDR3 size: 13 residues. Germline CDR1 and CDR2: LNHDA and SQIVND (reference sequence). CDR3 in amino acids: CASSAVGNQPQHF. Here the CDR3 DNA reads TGTGCCAGTAGCGCAGTTGGCAATCAGCCCCAGCATTTT.

This clone was seen only a few times. V is TRBV6-6 and J is TRBJ2-7; 7 bases fit TRBD2. V shed 6 bases, J shed 3 bases, and the junction held 8 bases outside the gene matches. CDR3 size: 14 residues. Germline V gene lookup returns CDR1 MNHNY and CDR2 SVGAGI (reference sequence). CDR3 nucleotide sequence: TGTGCCAGCAGCTCGACTAGCATGATCTACGAGCAGTACTTC. Its translation is CASSSTSMIYEQYF.

The chain couples TRBV10-3 to TRBJ2-7, with D possibly TRBD2 on 5 matching bases. Germline CDR1 is ENHRY and CDR2 is SYGVKD. The CDR3 contains 13 residues. V lost 4 bases and J lost 2, with 9 bases in between. CDR3 coding DNA: TGTGCCATCAGTGGGACTCCAACCTACGAGCAGTACTTC. It translates to CAISGTPTYEQYF.

This sequence joins TRBV27 and TRBJ2-1; D is unresolved. The CDR3 loop spans 15 amino acids. V was shortened by 5 bases and J by 0 bases, with 11 bases between the two germline ends. In germline, CDR1 is MNHEY, CDR2 SMNVEV (reference sequence). CDR3 in DNA: TGTGCCAGCAGTCCACTAAATAGCTCCTACAATGAGCAGTTCTTC. It specifies CASSPLNSSYNEQFF.

This chain links TRBV19 with TRBJ1-3; no definite D call. V lost 6 bases and J lost 4, with 10 bases in between. CDR3 length equals 13 residues. Germline CDR1 is LNHDA and CDR2 is SQIVND (reference sequence). DNA for the CDR3: TGTGCCAGTAGCACCCAATCCGGAAACACCATATATTTT. It codes for CASSTQSGNTIYF.